The rows below give T cell receptor beta chains drawn from one sample of a study of cytomegalovirus exposure and HLA in healthy donors. Measured with immunoSEQ multiplex PCR; TCRdb has only the in-frame clones, and not every one. The data show roughly 60,000 clones, 85% to 95% seen once. Sequencing was done on a sample of PBMCs. These TCRs come from a young man in good health and CMV-seronegative. Each CDR3 is given with its conserved first and last residue. The order of the fields is V gene, J gene, clone size, D gene, CDR3 DNA, CDR3 protein. The D gene is left open where the match is weak. The size field is filled for only some rows; it gives once, few, many or a size class.

TRBV27	TRBJ2-6	once	.	TGTGCCAGCAGTTCCGGGACAGGGGCCAACGTCCTGACTTTC	CASSSGTGANVLTF
TRBV18	TRBJ2-1	.	TRBD2	TGTGCCAGCTCACCACAGCGGGAGGGGTATGAGCAGTTCTTC	CASSPQREGYEQFF
TRBV28	TRBJ2-2	.	TRBD1	TGTGCCAGCAGTGTGACAGGGTACACCGGGGAGCTGTTTTTT	CASSVTGYTGELFF
TRBV5-1	TRBJ2-3	.	.	TGCGCCAGCACCCGGGACTGGAGCACAGATACGCAGTATTTT	CASTRDWSTDTQYF
TRBV7-2	TRBJ2-7	.	TRBD2	TGTGCCAGCAGCTCGATTGGACTAGCGGGCGAGCAGTACTTC	CASSSIGLAGEQYF
TRBV5-6	TRBJ1-5	.	TRBD1	TGTGCCAGCAGCCGCACAGGGGGCAATCAGCCCCAGCATTTT	CASSRTGGNQPQHF
TRBV6-5	TRBJ1-6	.	.	TGTGCCAGCAGTTCGGGACACCTAAATTCACCCCTCCACTTT	CASSSGHLNSPLHF
TRBV19	TRBJ1-5	.	.	TGTGCCAGTAGTATAGGGCGGTGGCAGGGTGGAACGGGCAATCAGCCCCAGCATTTT	CASSIGRWQGGTGNQPQHF
TRBV28	TRBJ1-1	.	.	TGTGCCAGCAGTCCTTTAGGACATGTTACGACTGAAGCTTTCTTT	CASSPLGHVTTEAFF
TRBV5-6	TRBJ2-7	.	TRBD2	TGTGCCAGCAGCCAGGGACTAGCGTACGACTACGAGCAGTACTTC	CASSQGLAYDYEQYF
TRBV2	TRBJ2-3	.	TRBD2	TGTGCCAGCAGTATAGCGGGAGGTGCAGATACGCAGTATTTT	CASSIAGGADTQYF
TRBV6-1	TRBJ1-5	.	.	TGTGCCAGCAGGCAGTCCAATCAGCCCCAGCATTTT	CASRQSNQPQHF
TRBV11-3	TRBJ2-7	.	TRBD1	TGTGCCAGCACCCGGACAGGGGTCTCCTACGAGCAGTACTTC	CASTRTGVSYEQYF
TRBV11-2	TRBJ2-7	.	.	TGTGCCAGCAGCACCCTCGGCCAACAGGGAGTCCACGAGCAGTACTTC	CASSTLGQQGVHEQYF
TRBV29-1	TRBJ1-2	.	TRBD1	TGCAGCGTGGACGACAGGGGGCTTTACGGCTACACCTTC	CSVDDRGLYGYTF
TRBV25-1	TRBJ2-3	.	.	TGTGCCAGCAGTGATGGCTCCGTAACAGATACGCAGTATTTT	CASSDGSVTDTQYF
TRBV2	TRBJ2-1	.	TRBD1	TGTGCCAGCAGGCTACCGGGACAGGACAACAATGAGCAGTTCTTC	CASRLPGQDNNEQFF
TRBV10-2	TRBJ1-1	.	.	TGCGCCAGCAGGCCAGAGAACACTGAAGCTTTCTTT	CASRPENTEAFF
TRBV28	TRBJ1-2	.	TRBD1	TGTGCCAGCAGTCAAATCGGGACAGGGGGCCAAGGCTACACCTTC	CASSQIGTGGQGYTF
TRBV10-3	TRBJ1-1	.	.	TGTGCCATCAGTGTGTCAGGGGTGAACACTGAAGCTTTCTTT	CAISVSGVNTEAFF
TRBV6-1	TRBJ1-5	.	TRBD1	TGTGCCAGCAGTGACAGGGGGCAGCAGCCCCAGCATTTT	CASSDRGQQPQHF
TRBV10-3	TRBJ1-4	.	.	TGTGCCATCAGCCTTGACATTTGGCCTAATGAAAAACTGTTTTTT	CAISLDIWPNEKLFF
TRBV2	TRBJ2-2	.	.	TGTGCCATGAGGGCGTCGAACACCGGGGAGCTGTTTTTT	CAMRASNTGELFF
TRBV6-5	TRBJ2-1	.	.	TGTGCCAGCACCAGCGAGAGCTCCTACAATGAGCAGTTCTTC	CASTSESSYNEQFF
TRBV30	TRBJ2-2	.	.	TGTGCCTGGAGCGAGGGCCCGACAGGGACTCACACCGGGGAGCTGTTTTTT	CAWSEGPTGTHTGELFF
TRBV2	TRBJ2-2	.	.	TGTGCCAGCAGTGTGTGGGGGCTCGACACCGGGGAGCTGTTTTTT	CASSVWGLDTGELFF
TRBV28	TRBJ1-2	.	.	TGTGCCAGCAGTTTGGGGGCCTATGGCTACACCTTC	CASSLGAYGYTF
TRBV27	TRBJ2-7	few	.	TGTGCCAGCAGTCGGGGACACATCTACGAGCAGTACTTC	CASSRGHIYEQYF